The source of this TCR beta chain is a study of shared clonotypes between healthy human individuals. Donors were healthy HIV-negative adults without recently reported acute infections or vaccinations. V shed 0 bases and J 8 bases; nucleotides not matched to a gene: 17. This CDR3 has 18 amino acids. The germline V gene encodes CDR1 SGHRS and CDR2 YFSETQ. Produced via immunoSEQ multiplex PCR; TCRdb's table is partial and in-frame only. The table lists 2 million to 2.5 million clones, 90% to 97% of them singletons. The source of this sequence is a man younger than 30 in good health. The chain couples TRBV5-1 to TRBJ2-1, with 7 bases matching TRBD1. Sequencing was performed on naive CD4+ T cells sorted from blood. Subset given: CD45RA+ positively selected. The CDR3 coding sequence is TGCGCCAGCAGCTTGGGTCTCGTCGAGGGGGCAATAGGGTATGAGCAGTTCTTC. It is translated as CASSLGLVEGAIGYEQFF. The entire variable domain, with the rest obtained from reference TRBV5-1 and TRBJ2-1, is as follows: KAGVTQTPRYLIKTRGQQVTLSCSPISGHRSVSWYQQTPGQGLQFLFEYFSETQRNKGNFPGRFSGRQFSNSRSEMNVSTLELGDSALYLCASSLGLVEGAIGYEQFFGPGTRLTVL.